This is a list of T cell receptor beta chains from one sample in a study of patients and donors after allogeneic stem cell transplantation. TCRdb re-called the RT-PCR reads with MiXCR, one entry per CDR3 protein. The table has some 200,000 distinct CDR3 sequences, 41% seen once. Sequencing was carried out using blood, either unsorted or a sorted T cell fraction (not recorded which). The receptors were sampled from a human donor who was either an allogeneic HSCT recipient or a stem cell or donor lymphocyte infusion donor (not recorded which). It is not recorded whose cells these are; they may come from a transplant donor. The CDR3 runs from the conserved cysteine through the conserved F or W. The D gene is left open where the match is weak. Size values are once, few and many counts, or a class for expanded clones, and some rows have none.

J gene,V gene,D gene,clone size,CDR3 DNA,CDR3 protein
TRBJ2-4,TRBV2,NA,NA,TGTGCCAGCAGTGAGCGGGCTAGCTCTGCAGCCAAAAACATTCAGTACTTC,CASSERASSAAKNIQYF
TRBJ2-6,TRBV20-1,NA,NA,TGCAGTGCTAGAGATTTAAGCTCTGGGGCCAACGTCCTGACTTTC,CSARDLSSGANVLTF
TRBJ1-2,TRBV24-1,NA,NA,TGTGCCACCAGTGAGGGACGGAGTTATGGCTACACCTTC,CATSEGRSYGYTF
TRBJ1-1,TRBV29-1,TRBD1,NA,TGCAGCGCCCGAGGCAGGGGGAAAACTGAAGCTTTCTTT,CSARGRGKTEAFF
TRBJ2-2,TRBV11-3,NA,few,TGTGCCAGCAGCTTAGAGGCCAGGGGTTACACCGGGGAGCTGTTTTTT,CASSLEARGYTGELFF
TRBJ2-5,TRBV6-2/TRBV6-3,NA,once,TGTGCCAGCAGCCAGGGGGAGGCCCAGTACTTC,CASSQGEAQYF
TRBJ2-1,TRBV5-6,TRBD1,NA,TGTGCCAGCAGCCCAGGGGGACAGGGGCACAATGAGCAGTTCTTC,CASSPGGQGHNEQFF
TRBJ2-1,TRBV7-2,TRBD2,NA,TGTGCCAGCAGCTTAGTAGGGGCGGGAGGGCCGTTCAGCACCTACAATGAGCAGTTCTTC,CASSLVGAGGPFSTYNEQFF
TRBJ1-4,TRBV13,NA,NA,TGTGCCAGCAGCCCCGGAGGGCAGGTTGGTTCCAGAGAAAAACTGTTTTTT,CASSPGGQVGSREKLFF
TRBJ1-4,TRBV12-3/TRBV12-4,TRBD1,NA,TGTGCCAGCAGTTCAGGACAGGGGAAAGGGGAAAAACTGTTTTTT,CASSSGQGKGEKLFF
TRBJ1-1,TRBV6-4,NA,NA,TGTGCCAGCAGGTCACAGGGGAACACTGAAGCTTTCTTT,CASRSQGNTEAFF
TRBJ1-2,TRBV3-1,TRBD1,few,TGTGCCAGCAGCCACAGACAGGGGGCCGGCGGTGGCTACACCTTC,CASSHRQGAGGGYTF
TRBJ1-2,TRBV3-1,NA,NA,TGTGCCAGCAGCCTCGCGTTTGGGGCATGGGGCTACACCTTC,CASSLAFGAWGYTF
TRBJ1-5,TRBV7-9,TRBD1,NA,TGTGCCAGCAGCTCAGACAGGGAAAGCAATCAGCCCCAGCATTTT,CASSSDRESNQPQHF
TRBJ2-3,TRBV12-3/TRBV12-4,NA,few,TGTGCCAGCAGTTTACGAGAACGTACGCAGTATTTT,CASSLRERTQYF
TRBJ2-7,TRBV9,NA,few,TGTGCCAGCAGCGTAAGCGGTGGGACTGGGCAGTACTTC,CASSVSGGTGQYF
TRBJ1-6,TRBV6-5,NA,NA,TGTGCCAGCAGTTACTCAACCCCCCCAGGCTATAATTCACCCCTCCACTTT,CASSYSTPPGYNSPLHF
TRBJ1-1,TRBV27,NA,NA,TGTGCCAGCAGCCCTCGGGACGGAGGGGTATTAGTCACTGAAGCTTTCTTT,CASSPRDGGVLVTEAFF
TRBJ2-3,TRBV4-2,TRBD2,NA,TGTGCCAGCAGCCCTTGGCTAAATAGCGGGAGGGACCTAGGCACAGATACGCAGTATTTT,CASSPWLNSGRDLGTDTQYF
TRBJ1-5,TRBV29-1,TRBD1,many,TGCAGCGTGGGTAACAGGGGAAACCAGCCCCAGCATTTT,CSVGNRGNQPQHF
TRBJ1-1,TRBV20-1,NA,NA,TGCAGTGCTAGGAGAGGAACACCGAACACTGAAGCTTTCTTT,CSARRGTPNTEAFF
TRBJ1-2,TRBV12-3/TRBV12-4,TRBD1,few,TGTGCCATCACCGCAGGGGGCTGGGGCTACACCTTC,CAITAGGWGYTF
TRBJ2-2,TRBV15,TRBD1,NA,TGTGCGATTCAGGGGGCGTACACCGGGGAGCTGTTTTTT,CAIQGAYTGELFF
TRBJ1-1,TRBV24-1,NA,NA,TGTGCCACCAGTGACTCCCAGCGGAACACTGAAGCTTTCTTT,CATSDSQRNTEAFF
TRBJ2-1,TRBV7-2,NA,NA,TGTGCCAGCAGCTTAGCGCTAGCCATGGTGCAGTTCTTC,CASSLALAMVQFF
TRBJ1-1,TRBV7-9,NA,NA,TGTGCCAGCACTCGGTCGAGGGAGTACACTGAAGCTTTCTTT,CASTRSREYTEAFF
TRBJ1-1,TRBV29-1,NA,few,TGCAGCGTCCGCCGAATAAGGGAGAGGAACACTGAAGCTTTCTTT,CSVRRIRERNTEAFF